The rows below give T cell receptor beta chains drawn from one sample of a study of T cell changes during pregnancy in multiple sclerosis. Repertoires were generated with immunoSEQ multiplex PCR, while TCRdb's copy carries only in-frame clones and drops some. This repertoire shows approximately 30,000 clones, 75% to 90% found once; its top ten account for roughly 4.8%. Source: CD8+ T cells from peripheral blood mononuclear cells, taken after pregnancy. The receptor source for this set is a female donor with multiple sclerosis, enrolled in a pregnancy study. Each CDR3 is given with its conserved first and last residue. D genes are given only for firm matches. Rows may omit the clone size; those that give it use once, few, many or a size class.

clone_size j_call v_call d_call cdr3_length cdr3_nt cdr3_aa
once TRBJ2-7 TRBV7-2 - 16 TGTGCCAGCGGTCCCAGGGAGGGGGGCCCCCTGTACGAGCAGTACTTC CASGPREGGPLYEQYF
- TRBJ1-2 TRBV7-9 TRBD1 16 TGTGCCAGCAGCCCACGGGACAGGGGATTGTCAGTTGGCTACACCTTC CASSPRDRGLSVGYTF
- TRBJ1-2 TRBV15 - 14 TGTGCCACCGTCGACAGCGATTTTAACTATGGCTACACCTTC CATVDSDFNYGYTF
- TRBJ2-4 TRBV18 TRBD1 19 TGTGCCAGCTCGCCATGGGACAGGGTCCAAGGATCATCCAAAAACATTCAGTACTTC CASSPWDRVQGSSKNIQYF
- TRBJ1-3 TRBV27 TRBD1 16 TGTGCCAGCAGTCCGAACAGGGGGTACTCTGGAAACACCATATATTTT CASSPNRGYSGNTIYF
- TRBJ2-3 TRBV11-1 TRBD2 16 TGTGCCAGCAGCTCCCGACTAGCGGGAGACACAGATACGCAGTATTTT CASSSRLAGDTDTQYF
- TRBJ2-7 TRBV18 TRBD1 14 TGTGCCAGCTCACCACCGACAGGGGGTTACGAGCAGTACTTC CASSPPTGGYEQYF
- TRBJ1-1 TRBV6-5 - 15 TGTGCCAGCAGCGAACTTAGGGGCTATAACACTGAAGCTTTCTTT CASSELRGYNTEAFF
- TRBJ2-1 TRBV6-4 TRBD2 15 TGTGCCAGCAGTGGTTCTAGCGGGGAGTACAATGAGCAGTTCTTC CASSGSSGEYNEQFF
- TRBJ2-7 TRBV19 - 11 TGTGCCAGTGGAGCCAGATACGAGCAGTACTTC CASGARYEQYF
- TRBJ2-7 TRBV7-2 TRBD2 16 TGTGCCAGCAGCTTACCGACTAGCGGGCTTACCTACGAGCAGTACTTC CASSLPTSGLTYEQYF
once TRBJ2-1 TRBV19 TRBD2 16 TGTGCCAGTACCCCTAGCGGGGGGGCCTCCTACAATGAGCAGTTCTTC CASTPSGGASYNEQFF
- TRBJ2-5 TRBV13 - 15 TGTGCCAGCAGCCCCCAGAGTGGCGGGGCAGAGACCCAGTACTTC CASSPQSGGAETQYF
once TRBJ1-2 TRBV27 - 12 TGTGCCACCTTACAGGTCCCAGATGGCTACACCTTC CATLQVPDGYTF
- TRBJ2-5 TRBV7-2 TRBD2 15 TGTGCCAGCAGCTTAGGCGGGGGGCCCCAAGAGACCCAGTACTTC CASSLGGGPQETQYF
- TRBJ2-3 TRBV2 - 13 TGTGCCAGCAGTGAAAGCGGCACAGATACGCAGTATTTT CASSESGTDTQYF
- TRBJ1-2 TRBV6-5 TRBD1 12 TGTGCCACCTCCGGGACAGACTATGGCTACACCTTC CATSGTDYGYTF
- TRBJ2-7 TRBV4-1 TRBD1 15 TGCGCCAGCAGCCAGTATCCCGGACAGGGCTACGAGCAGTACTTC CASSQYPGQGYEQYF
few TRBJ1-1 TRBV20-1 - 11 TGCAGTGCTAGGACGGACAGTTCTGCTTTCTTT CSARTDSSAFF
- TRBJ2-7 TRBV6-5 - 16 TGTGCCAGCAGTTACTCACTTGAGGTGTCGCTCTACGAGCAGTACTTC CASSYSLEVSLYEQYF
once TRBJ2-1 TRBV19 TRBD2 14 TGTGCCAGTGGGTGGACTAGCGAATACAATGAGCAGTTCTTC CASGWTSEYNEQFF
- TRBJ2-1 TRBV5-1 TRBD2 15 TGCGCCAGCAGCTTTGCGACTAGCGGGGCCAATGAGCAGTTCTTC CASSFATSGANEQFF
once TRBJ2-7 TRBV30 TRBD2 17 TGTGCCTGGAGTGTACCACCTAGCGGGGGGTACTCCTACGAGCAGTACTTC CAWSVPPSGGYSYEQYF
- TRBJ2-2 TRBV6-1 TRBD2 15 TGTGCCAGCAGTGAGGCTAGCGGGGGAACCGGGGAGCTGTTTTTT CASSEASGGTGELFF
- TRBJ2-5 TRBV6-5 TRBD2 15 TGTGCCAGCAGTCCCGGGACTAGCGGTCAAGAGACCCAGTACTTC CASSPGTSGQETQYF
- TRBJ2-2 TRBV5-4 - 14 TGTGCCAGCAGCTTGACAGAAAACACCGGGGAGCTGTTTTTT CASSLTENTGELFF
- TRBJ2-1 TRBV5-6 TRBD1 13 TGTGCCAGCAGCCCTGGGACAGCCGGTGAGCAGTTCTTC CASSPGTAGEQFF
- TRBJ2-3 TRBV18 TRBD2 16 TGTGCCAGCTCACCTCCCGGACTAGCTGACACAGATACGCAGTATTTT CASSPPGLADTDTQYF
- TRBJ2-3 TRBV6-1 - 14 TGTGCCAGCACTCCGGGAAGCGAAACGGGTACGCAGTATTTT CASTPGSETGTQYF
- TRBJ1-5 TRBV12-5 - 17 TGTGCTAGTGGTTTGGTGGAGGTTCCCCGGGGCAATCAGCCCCAGCATTTT CASGLVEVPRGNQPQHF
- TRBJ1-2 TRBV4-2 - 16 TGTGCCAGCAGCCAAGATGATCTACAGGGTGGCTATGGCTACACCTTC CASSQDDLQGGYGYTF
few TRBJ1-2 TRBV7-7 - 11 TGTGCCAGCAGCCATACGGATGGCTACACCTTC CASSHTDGYTF
- TRBJ2-7 TRBV19 TRBD2 13 TGTGCCAGACCTTCAGCGGGGCCCTACGAGCAGTACTTC CARPSAGPYEQYF
once TRBJ2-3 TRBV2 - 10 TGTGCCAGCAGTATAAATACGCAGTATTTT CASSINTQYF
- TRBJ1-6 TRBV27 - 15 TGTGCCAGCAGTAGCCCAGGGTTTGAGAATTCACCCCTCCACTTT CASSSPGFENSPLHF
- TRBJ1-1 TRBV5-4 - 17 TGTGCCAGCAGCTTGGACCAGGGTAGGGGAATGAACACTGAAGCTTTCTTT CASSLDQGRGMNTEAFF
- TRBJ1-2 TRBV9 TRBD1 15 TGTGCCAGCAGCGTAGTGTCCGGGACAGGGGACGGCTACACCTTC CASSVVSGTGDGYTF
- TRBJ1-2 TRBV27 - 12 TGTGCCAGCAGTCTGTCGGGGGATGGCTACACCTTC CASSLSGDGYTF
few TRBJ2-2 TRBV19 TRBD1 15 TGTGCCAGTTGGGGCCGGGACAGGGTCGCCGGGGAGCTGTTTTTT CASWGRDRVAGELFF
- TRBJ2-5 TRBV5-4 - 15 TGTGCCAGCAGCGGGGCGGCTATCGCCGGGGAGACCCAGTACTTC CASSGAAIAGETQYF
- TRBJ2-1 TRBV2 TRBD1 19 TGTGCCAGCAGTGAATATAAGGACAGGGTCATCCCCCAAGACAATGAGCAGTTCTTC CASSEYKDRVIPQDNEQFF
- TRBJ1-1 TRBV5-5 - 12 TGTGCCAGCAGCTGGACATTCCCTGAAGCTTTCTTT CASSWTFPEAFF
- TRBJ1-5 TRBV6-1 - 13 TGTGCCAGCAGGCTAGCCAGCAATCAGCCCCAGCATTTT CASRLASNQPQHF
once TRBJ1-2 TRBV18 TRBD1 16 TGTGCCAGCTCACCAGGTTGGGACAGGGATTACTATGGCTACACCTTC CASSPGWDRDYYGYTF
- TRBJ2-2 TRBV6-5 TRBD2 16 TGTGCCAGCAGTTCTACATGGACTAGACCGACCGGGGAGCTGTTTTTT CASSSTWTRPTGELFF
- TRBJ2-3 TRBV7-2 TRBD2 14 TGTGCCAGCAACCTAGCCGGGGGGGCAGATACGCAGTATTTT CASNLAGGADTQYF
few TRBJ1-6 TRBV12-5 - 13 TGTGCTAGTACAGGAATTTATAATTCACCCCTCCACTTT CASTGIYNSPLHF
- TRBJ1-5 TRBV4-1 - 14 TGCGCCAGCAGCCAAGATTCCGGGAATCAGCCCCAGCATTTT CASSQDSGNQPQHF